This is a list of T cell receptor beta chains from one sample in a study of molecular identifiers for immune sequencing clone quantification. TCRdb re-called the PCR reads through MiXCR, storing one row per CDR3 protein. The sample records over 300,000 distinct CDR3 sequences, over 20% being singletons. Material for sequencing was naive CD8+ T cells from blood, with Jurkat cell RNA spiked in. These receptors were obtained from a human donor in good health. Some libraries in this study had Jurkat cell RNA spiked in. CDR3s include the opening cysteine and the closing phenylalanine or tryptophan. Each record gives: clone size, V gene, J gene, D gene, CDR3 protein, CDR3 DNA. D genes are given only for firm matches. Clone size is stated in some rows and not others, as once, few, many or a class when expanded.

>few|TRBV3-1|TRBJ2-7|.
CASNPGGTANSYEQYF
TGTGCCAGCAATCCCGGCGGGACCGCTAATTCCTACGAGCAGTACTTC
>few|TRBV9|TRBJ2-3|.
CASSVDAGAYTSTDTQYF
TGTGCCAGCAGCGTAGATGCGGGGGCCTATACTAGCACAGATACGCAGTATTTT
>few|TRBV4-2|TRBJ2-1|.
CASSQVRTYNEQFF
TGTGCCAGCAGCCAAGTACGGACCTACAATGAGCAGTTCTTC
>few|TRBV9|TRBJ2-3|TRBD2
CASSARLAVTDTQYF
TGTGCCAGCAGCGCCAGACTAGCGGTTACAGATACGCAGTATTTT
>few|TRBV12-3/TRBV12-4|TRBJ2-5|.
CASSPGPSWVETQYF
TGTGCCAGCAGCCCGGGACCATCATGGGTAGAGACCCAGTACTTC
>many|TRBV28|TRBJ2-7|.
CASSLLGGLGYEQYF
TGTGCCAGCAGCCTGCTAGGGGGTCTGGGCTACGAGCAGTACTTC
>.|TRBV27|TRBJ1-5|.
CASSSNRVGSNQPQHF
TGTGCCAGCAGTTCTAACAGGGTTGGTAGCAATCAGCCCCAGCATTTT
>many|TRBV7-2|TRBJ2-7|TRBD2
CASSWVIGVRGDFYEQYF
TGTGCCAGCAGCTGGGTGATAGGGGTTCGGGGGGACTTCTACGAGCAGTACTTC
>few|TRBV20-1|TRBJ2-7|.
CSAREGPYYEQYF
TGCAGTGCTAGAGAGGGCCCTTACTACGAGCAGTACTTC
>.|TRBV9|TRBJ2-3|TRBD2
CASTGGASASTDTQYF
TGTGCCAGTACGGGGGGGGCCTCAGCTAGCACAGATACGCAGTATTTT
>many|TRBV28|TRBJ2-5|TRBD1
CASSPRTGQETQYF
TGTGCCAGCAGCCCGAGGACAGGGCAAGAGACCCAGTACTTC
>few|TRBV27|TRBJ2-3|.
CASSLATARGRADTQYF
TGTGCCAGCAGTTTAGCGACTGCACGCGGTAGGGCAGATACGCAGTATTTT
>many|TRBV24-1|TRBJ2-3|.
CATSDRTTDTQYF
TGTGCCACCAGTGACCGTACCACAGATACGCAGTATTTT
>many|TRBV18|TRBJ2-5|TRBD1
CASSRTGQEETQYF
TGTGCCAGCTCACGAACGGGACAGGAAGAGACCCAGTACTTC
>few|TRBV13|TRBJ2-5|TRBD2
CASSSGTSGYQESQYF
TGTGCCAGCAGCTCCGGGACTAGCGGTTACCAAGAGTCCCAGTACTTC
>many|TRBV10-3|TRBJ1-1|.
CAIGAWDTEAFF
TGTGCCATTGGGGCGTGGGACACTGAAGCTTTCTTT
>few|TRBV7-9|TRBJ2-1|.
CASSLDPLTTYNEQFF
TGTGCCAGCAGCTTAGACCCACTAACGACCTACAATGAGCAGTTCTTC
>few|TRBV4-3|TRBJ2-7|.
CASSQDWDWRYGQYF
TGCGCCAGCAGCCAAGATTGGGACTGGCGATACGGGCAGTACTTC
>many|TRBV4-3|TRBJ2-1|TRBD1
CASSPSETGVYNEQFF
TGCGCCAGCAGCCCATCGGAGACAGGGGTATACAATGAGCAGTTCTTC
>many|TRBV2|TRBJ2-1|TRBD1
CASREEPGQFHNEQFF
TGTGCCAGCAGGGAAGAGCCGGGACAGTTCCACAATGAGCAGTTCTTC